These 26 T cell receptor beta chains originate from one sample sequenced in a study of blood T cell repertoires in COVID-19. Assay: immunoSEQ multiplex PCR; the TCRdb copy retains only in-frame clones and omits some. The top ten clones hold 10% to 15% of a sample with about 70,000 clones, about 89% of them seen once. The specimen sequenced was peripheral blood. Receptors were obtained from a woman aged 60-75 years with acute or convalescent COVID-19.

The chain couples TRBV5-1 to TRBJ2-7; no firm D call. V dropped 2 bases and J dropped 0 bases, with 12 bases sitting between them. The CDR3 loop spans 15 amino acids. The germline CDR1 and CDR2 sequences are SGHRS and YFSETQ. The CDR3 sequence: CASSFGQASSYEQYF. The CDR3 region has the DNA TGCGCCAGCAGCTTTGGCCAGGCGAGCTCCTACGAGCAGTACTTC.

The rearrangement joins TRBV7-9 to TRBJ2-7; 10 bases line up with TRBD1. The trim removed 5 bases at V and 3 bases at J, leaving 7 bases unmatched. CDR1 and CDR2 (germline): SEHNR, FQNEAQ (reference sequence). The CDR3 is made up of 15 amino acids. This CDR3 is CASSQDGTGDYEQYF. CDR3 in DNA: TGTGCCAGCAGCCAGGACGGGACAGGGGACTACGAGCAGTACTTC. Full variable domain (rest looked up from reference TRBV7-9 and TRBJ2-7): DTGVSQNPRHKITKRGQNVTFRCDPISEHNRLYWYRQTLGQGPEFLTYFQNEAQLEKSRLLSDRFSAERPKGSFSTLEIQRTEQGDSAMYLCASSQDGTGDYEQYFGPGTRLTVT.

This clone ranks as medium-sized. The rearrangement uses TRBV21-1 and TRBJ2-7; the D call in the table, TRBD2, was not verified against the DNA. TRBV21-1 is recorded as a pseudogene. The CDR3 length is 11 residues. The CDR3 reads CAKAGDYEQYF. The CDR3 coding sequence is TGTGCCAAGGCGGGGGACTACGAGCAGTACTTC.

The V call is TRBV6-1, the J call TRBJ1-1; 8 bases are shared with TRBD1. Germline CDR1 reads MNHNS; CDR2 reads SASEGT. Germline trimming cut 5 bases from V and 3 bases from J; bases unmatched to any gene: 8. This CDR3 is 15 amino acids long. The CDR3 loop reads CASSFLRTGHTEAFF. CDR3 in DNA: TGTGCCAGCAGTTTTCTTCGGACAGGGCACACTGAAGCTTTCTTT.

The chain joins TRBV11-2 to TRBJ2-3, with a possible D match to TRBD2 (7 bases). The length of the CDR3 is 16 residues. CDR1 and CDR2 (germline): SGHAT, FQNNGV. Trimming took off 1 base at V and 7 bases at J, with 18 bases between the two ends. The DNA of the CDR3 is TGTGCCAGCAGCTTAGGGCCTCCTAGGGGGGGTTATACGCAGTATTTT. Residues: CASSLGPPRGGYTQYF.

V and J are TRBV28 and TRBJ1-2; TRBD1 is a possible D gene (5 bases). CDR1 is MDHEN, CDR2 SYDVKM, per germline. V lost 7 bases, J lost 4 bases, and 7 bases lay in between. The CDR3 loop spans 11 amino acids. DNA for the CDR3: TGTGCCAGCATGGGGGGCTATGGCTACACCTTC. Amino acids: CASMGGYGYTF.

CDR3 in DNA: TGTGCCAGCGGATTACTAGCGGGGGGCTTCGATGAGCAGTTCTTC. Amino acids: CASGLLAGGFDEQFF. The rearrangement uses TRBV7-9 and TRBJ2-1; TRBD2 aligns across 12 bases. CDR3 length: 15 amino acids. Unmatched junction bases numbered 10, after V lost 8 bases and J lost 8 bases. Germline CDR1 and CDR2: SEHNR and FQNEAQ (reference sequence). Filled out from reference TRBV7-9 and TRBJ2-1, the complete variable domain reads DTGVSQNPRHKITKRGQNVTFRCDPISEHNRLYWYRQTLGQGPEFLTYFQNEAQLEKSRLLSDRFSAERPKGSFSTLEIQRTEQGDSAMYLCASGLLAGGFDEQFFGPGTRLTVL.

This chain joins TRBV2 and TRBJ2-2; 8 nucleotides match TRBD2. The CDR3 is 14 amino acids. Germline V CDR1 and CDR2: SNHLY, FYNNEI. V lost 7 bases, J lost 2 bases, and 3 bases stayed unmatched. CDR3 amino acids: CASNSGVNTGELFF. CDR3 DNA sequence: TGTGCCAGCAATAGCGGGGTAAACACCGGGGAGCTGTTTTTT.

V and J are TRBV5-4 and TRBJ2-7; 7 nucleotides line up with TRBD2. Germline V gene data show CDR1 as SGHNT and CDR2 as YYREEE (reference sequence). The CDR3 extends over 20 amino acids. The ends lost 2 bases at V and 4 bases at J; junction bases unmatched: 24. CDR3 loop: CASSFYTLAARYMSKYEQYF. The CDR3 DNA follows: TGTGCCAGCAGCTTCTACACTCTAGCGGCCCGATACATGTCGAAGTACGAGCAGTACTTC.

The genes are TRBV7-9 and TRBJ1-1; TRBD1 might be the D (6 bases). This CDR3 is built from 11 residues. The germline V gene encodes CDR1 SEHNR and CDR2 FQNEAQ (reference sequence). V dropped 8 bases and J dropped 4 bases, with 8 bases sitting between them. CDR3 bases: TGTGCCAGCGCACAGGGCACTGAAGCTTTCTTT. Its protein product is CASAQGTEAFF.

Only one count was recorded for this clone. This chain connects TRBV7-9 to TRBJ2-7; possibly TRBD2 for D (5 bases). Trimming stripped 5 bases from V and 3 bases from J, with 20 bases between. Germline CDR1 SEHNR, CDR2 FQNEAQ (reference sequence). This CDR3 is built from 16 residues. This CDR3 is CASSPRTGENNYEQYF. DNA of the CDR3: TGTGCCAGCAGCCCCAGAACCGGGGAAAATAACTACGAGCAGTACTTC.

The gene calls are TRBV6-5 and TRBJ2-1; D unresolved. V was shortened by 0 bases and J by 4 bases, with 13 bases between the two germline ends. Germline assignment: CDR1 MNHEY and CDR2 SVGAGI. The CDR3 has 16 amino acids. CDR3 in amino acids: CASSYSPSALYNEQFF. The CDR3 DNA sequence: TGTGCCAGCAGTTACTCGCCGAGCGCCCTGTACAATGAGCAGTTCTTC.

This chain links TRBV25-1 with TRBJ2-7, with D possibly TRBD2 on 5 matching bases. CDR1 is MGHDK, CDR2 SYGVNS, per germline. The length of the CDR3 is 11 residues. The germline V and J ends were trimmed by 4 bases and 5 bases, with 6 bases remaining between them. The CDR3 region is CASSVGDEQYF. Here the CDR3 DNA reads TGTGCCAGCAGTGTCGGGGACGAGCAGTACTTC.

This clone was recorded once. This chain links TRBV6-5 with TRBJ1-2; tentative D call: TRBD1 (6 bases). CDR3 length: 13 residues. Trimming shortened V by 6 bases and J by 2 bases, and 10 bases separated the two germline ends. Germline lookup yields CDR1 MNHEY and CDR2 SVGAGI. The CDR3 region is CASRLTGNYGYTF. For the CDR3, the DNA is TGTGCCAGCAGGCTAACAGGGAACTATGGCTACACCTTC.

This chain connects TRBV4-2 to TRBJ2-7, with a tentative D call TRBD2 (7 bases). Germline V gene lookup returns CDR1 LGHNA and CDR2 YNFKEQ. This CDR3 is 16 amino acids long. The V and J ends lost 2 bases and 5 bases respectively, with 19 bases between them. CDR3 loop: CASSQPLGGALDEQYF. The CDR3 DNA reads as TGTGCCAGCAGCCAACCCCTGGGGGGGGCCTTGGACGAGCAGTACTTC.

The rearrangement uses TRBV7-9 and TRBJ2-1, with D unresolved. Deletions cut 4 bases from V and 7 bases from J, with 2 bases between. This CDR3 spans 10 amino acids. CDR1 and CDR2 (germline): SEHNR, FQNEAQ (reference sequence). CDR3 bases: TGTGCCAGCAGCTCGAATGAGCAGTTCTTC. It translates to CASSSNEQFF.

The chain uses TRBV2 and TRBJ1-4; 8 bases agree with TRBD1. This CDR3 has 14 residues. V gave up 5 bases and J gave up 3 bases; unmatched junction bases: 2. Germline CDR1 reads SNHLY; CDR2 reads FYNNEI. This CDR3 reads CASSLTGANEKLFF. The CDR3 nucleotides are TGTGCCAGCAGTCTGACAGGGGCTAATGAAAAACTGTTTTTT.

This CDR3 reads CASSYSKTGAAAFF. CDR3 nucleotide sequence: TGTGCCAGCAGTTACTCTAAGACAGGGGCTGCAGCTTTCTTT. The chain carries TRBV6-5 and TRBJ1-1; 8 nucleotides align to TRBD1. CDR1 and CDR2 (germline): MNHEY, SVGAGI. V lost 0 bases, J lost 10 bases, and 7 bases stayed unmatched. There are 14 residues in the CDR3.

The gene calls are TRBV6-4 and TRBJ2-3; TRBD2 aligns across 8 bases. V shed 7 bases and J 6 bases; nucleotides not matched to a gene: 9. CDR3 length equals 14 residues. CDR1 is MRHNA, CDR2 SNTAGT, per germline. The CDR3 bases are TGTGCCAGCAAACCGGGACTAGAGACCGATACGCAGTATTTT. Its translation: CASKPGLETDTQYF.

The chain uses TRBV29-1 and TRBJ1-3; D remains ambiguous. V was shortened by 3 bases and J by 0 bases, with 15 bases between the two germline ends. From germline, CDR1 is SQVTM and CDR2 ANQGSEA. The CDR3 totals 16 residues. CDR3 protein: CSVELAAAPSGNTIYF. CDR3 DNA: TGCAGCGTTGAGTTGGCGGCTGCCCCCTCTGGAAACACCATATATTTT.

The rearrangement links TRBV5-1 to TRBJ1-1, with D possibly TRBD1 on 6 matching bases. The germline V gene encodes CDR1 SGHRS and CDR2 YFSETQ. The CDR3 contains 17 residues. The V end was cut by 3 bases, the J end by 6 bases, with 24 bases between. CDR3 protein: CASSYGTSDGGYPEAFF. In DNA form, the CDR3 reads TGCGCCAGCAGCTATGGGACATCCGATGGCGGGTACCCTGAAGCTTTCTTT.

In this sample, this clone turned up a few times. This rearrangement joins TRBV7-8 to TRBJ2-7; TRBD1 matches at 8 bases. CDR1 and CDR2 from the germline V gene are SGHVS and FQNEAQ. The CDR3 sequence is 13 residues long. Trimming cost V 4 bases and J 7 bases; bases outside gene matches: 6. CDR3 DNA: TGTGCCAGCAGCTACGGACAGGGCGGTGAGCAGTACTTC. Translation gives CASSYGQGGEQYF.

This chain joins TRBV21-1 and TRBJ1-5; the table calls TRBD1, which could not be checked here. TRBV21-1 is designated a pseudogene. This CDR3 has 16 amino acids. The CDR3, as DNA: TGTGCCAGCAGCAAATTCACAGGTGATAGCAATCAGCCCCAGCATTTT. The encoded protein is CASSKFTGDSNQPQHF.

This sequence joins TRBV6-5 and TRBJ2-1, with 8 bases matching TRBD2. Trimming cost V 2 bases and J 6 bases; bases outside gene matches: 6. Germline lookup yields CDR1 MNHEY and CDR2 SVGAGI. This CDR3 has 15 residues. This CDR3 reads CASSYRGTSSNEQFF. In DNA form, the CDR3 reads TGTGCCAGCAGTTACCGCGGGACTAGTTCCAATGAGCAGTTCTTC.

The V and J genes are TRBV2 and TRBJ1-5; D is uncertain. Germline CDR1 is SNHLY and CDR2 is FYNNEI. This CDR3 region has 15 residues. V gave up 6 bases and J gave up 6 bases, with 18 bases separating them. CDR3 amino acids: CASSETGAAGQPQHF. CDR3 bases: TGTGCCAGCAGCGAGACCGGTGCGGCGGGTCAGCCCCAGCATTTT. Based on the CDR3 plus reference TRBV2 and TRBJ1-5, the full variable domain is EPEVTQTPSHQVTQMGQEVILRCVPISNHLYFYWYRQILGQKVEFLVSFYNNEISEKSEIFDDQFSVERPDGSNFTLKIRSTKLEDSAMYFCASSETGAAGQPQHFGDGTRLSIL.

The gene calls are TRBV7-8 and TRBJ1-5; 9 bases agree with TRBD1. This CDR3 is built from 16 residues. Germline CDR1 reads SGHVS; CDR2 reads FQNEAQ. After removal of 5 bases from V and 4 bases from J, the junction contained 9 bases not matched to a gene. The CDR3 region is CASSIQGARVNQPQHF. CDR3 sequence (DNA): TGTGCCAGCAGCATACAGGGGGCGAGGGTAAATCAGCCCCAGCATTTT.